This entry lists 5 T cell receptor beta chains sequenced from one sample in a study of blood T cell repertoires in COVID-19. Assay used: immunoSEQ multiplex PCR; TCRdb lists only in-frame clones, some missing. Among 45,000 to 65,000 clones, 80% to 90% were seen once, and the ten largest hold about 3%. Sequencing was done on a sample of peripheral blood. The source of these receptors is a human donor in a cohort sampled during active COVID-19.

The genes are TRBV9 and TRBJ2-2; the match to TRBD2 covers 10 bases. J was trimmed by 7 bases and V by 4 bases; bases with no gene match: 4. Germline V CDR1 and CDR2: SGDLS, YYNGEE. The CDR3 runs to 14 residues. The CDR3 DNA reads TGTGCCAGCAGCAAGACTAGCGGGTACGGGGAGCTGTTTTTT. Its protein is CASSKTSGYGELFF.

This clone was picked up one time. V gene TRBV30 combines with J gene TRBJ1-4, with 7 bases that match TRBD1. Unmatched junction bases numbered 6, after V lost 5 bases and J lost 0 bases. Per the germline V gene, CDR1 is GTSNPN and CDR2 is SVGIG (reference sequence). The CDR3 length is 15 residues. CDR3 nucleotide sequence: TGTGCCTGGGGCGGGGACAGCTCAACTAATGAAAAACTGTTTTTT. Amino acids: CAWGGDSSTNEKLFF.

The chain links TRBV18 to TRBJ2-7; 10 nucleotides align to TRBD1. Germline CDR1 KGHSH, CDR2 LQKENI. The V gene end was trimmed by 3 bases and the J gene end by 2 bases; junction bases not matched to a gene: 4. The CDR3 runs to 15 residues. CDR3 in DNA: TGTGCCAGCTCACCTAGACAGGGGGCGACCTACGAGCAGTACTTC. Translation: CASSPRQGATYEQYF.

This chain joins TRBV11-2 and TRBJ2-7, with TRBD1 matching 7 bases. Germline lookup yields CDR1 SGHAT and CDR2 FQNNGV. This CDR3 has 15 residues. The J segment lost 2 bases and the V segment lost 5 bases, leaving 9 bases of the junction unmatched. The DNA of the CDR3 is TGTGCCAGCAGCGTATGGACAGGCGAGACCTACGAGCAGTACTTC. This codes for CASSVWTGETYEQYF.

In nucleotides, the CDR3 is TGTGCCAGCCGGGACTACCACTCCACAGATACGCAGTATTTT. Encoded protein: CASRDYHSTDTQYF. J is TRBJ2-3 and V is TRBV18; 7 bases align to TRBD2. The CDR3 has 14 residues. V gave up 8 bases and J gave up 2 bases; unmatched junction bases: 7. Germline V gene data show CDR1 as KGHSH and CDR2 as LQKENI. The full variable domain, with the rest looked up from reference TRBV18 and TRBJ2-3, is NAGVMQNPRHLVRRRGQEARLRCSPMKGHSHVYWYRQLPEEGLKFMVYLQKENIIDESGMPKERFSAEFPKEGPSILRIQQVVRGDSAAYFCASRDYHSTDTQYFGPGTRLTVL.